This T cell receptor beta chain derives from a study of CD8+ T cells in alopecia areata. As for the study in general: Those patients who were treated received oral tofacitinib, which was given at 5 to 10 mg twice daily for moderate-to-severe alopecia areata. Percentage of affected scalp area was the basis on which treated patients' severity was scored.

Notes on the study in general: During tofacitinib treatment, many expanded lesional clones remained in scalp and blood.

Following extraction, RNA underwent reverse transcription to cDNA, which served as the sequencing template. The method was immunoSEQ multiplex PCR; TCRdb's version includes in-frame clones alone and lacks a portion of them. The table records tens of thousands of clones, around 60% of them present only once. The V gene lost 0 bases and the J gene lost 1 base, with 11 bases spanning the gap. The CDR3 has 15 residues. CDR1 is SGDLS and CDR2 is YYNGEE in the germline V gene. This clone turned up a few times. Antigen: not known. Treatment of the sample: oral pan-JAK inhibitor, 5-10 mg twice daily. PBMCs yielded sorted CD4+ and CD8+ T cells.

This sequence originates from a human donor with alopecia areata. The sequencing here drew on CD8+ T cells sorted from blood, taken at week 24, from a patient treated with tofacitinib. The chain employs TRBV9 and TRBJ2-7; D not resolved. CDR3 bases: TGTGCCAGCAGCGTAGGTGGCAGTTCTTCCTACGAGCAGTACTTC. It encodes CASSVGGSSSYEQYF.